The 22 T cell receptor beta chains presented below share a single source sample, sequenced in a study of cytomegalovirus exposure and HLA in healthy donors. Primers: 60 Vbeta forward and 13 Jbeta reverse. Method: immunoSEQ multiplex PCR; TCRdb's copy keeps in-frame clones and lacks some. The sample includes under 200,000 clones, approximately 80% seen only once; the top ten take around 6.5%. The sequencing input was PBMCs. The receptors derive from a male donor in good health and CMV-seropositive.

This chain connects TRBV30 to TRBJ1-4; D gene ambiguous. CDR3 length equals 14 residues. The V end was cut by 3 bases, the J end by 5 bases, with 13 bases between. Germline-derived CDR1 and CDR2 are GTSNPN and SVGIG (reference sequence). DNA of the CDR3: TGTGCCTGGAGGGGCGGGGTTGGAAATGAAAAACTGTTTTTT. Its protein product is CAWRGGVGNEKLFF.

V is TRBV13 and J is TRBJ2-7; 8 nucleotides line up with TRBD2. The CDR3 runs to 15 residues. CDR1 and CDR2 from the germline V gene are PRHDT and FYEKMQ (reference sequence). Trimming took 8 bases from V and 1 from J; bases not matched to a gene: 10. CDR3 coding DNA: TGTGCCAGCTCGGCGGGGGGCGAATCGTCCTACGAGCAGTACTTC. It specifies CASSAGGESSYEQYF. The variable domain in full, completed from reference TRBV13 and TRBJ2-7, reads AAGVIQSPRHLIKEKRETATLKCYPIPRHDTVYWYQQGPGQDPQFLISFYEKMQSDKGSIPDRFSAQQFSDYHSELNMSSLELGDSALYFCASSAGGESSYEQYFGPGTRLTVT.

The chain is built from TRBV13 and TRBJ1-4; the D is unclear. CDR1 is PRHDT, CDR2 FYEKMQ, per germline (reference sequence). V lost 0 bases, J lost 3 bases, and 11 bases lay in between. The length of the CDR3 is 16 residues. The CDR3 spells CASSLGGGRANEKLFF. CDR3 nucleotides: TGTGCCAGCAGCTTAGGGGGAGGACGGGCTAATGAAAAACTGTTTTTT. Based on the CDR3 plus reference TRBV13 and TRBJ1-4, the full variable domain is AAGVIQSPRHLIKEKRETATLKCYPIPRHDTVYWYQQGPGQDPQFLISFYEKMQSDKGSIPDRFSAQQFSDYHSELNMSSLELGDSALYFCASSLGGGRANEKLFFGSGTQLSVL.

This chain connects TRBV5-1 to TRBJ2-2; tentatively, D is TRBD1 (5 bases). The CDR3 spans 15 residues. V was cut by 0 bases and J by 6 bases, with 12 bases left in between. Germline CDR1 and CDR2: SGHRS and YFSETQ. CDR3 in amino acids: CASSLAQGKPGELFF. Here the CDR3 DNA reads TGCGCCAGCAGCTTGGCCCAGGGCAAGCCCGGGGAGCTGTTTTTT. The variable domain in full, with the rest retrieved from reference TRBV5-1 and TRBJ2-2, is KAGVTQTPRYLIKTRGQQVTLSCSPISGHRSVSWYQQTPGQGLQFLFEYFSETQRNKGNFPGRFSGRQFSNSRSEMNVSTLELGDSALYLCASSLAQGKPGELFFGEGSRLTVL.

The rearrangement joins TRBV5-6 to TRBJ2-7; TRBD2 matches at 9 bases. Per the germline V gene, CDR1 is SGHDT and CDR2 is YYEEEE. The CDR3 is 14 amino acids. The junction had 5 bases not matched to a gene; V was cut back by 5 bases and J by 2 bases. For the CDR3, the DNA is TGTGCCAGCAGTCCCCGACTAGCGGCCTACGAGCAGTACTTC. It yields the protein CASSPRLAAYEQYF.

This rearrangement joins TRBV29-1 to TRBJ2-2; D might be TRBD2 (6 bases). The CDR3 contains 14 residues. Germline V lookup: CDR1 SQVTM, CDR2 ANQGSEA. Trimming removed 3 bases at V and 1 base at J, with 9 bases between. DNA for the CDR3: TGCAGCGTTGACCCAGCGGGGAACACCGGGGAGCTGTTTTTT. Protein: CSVDPAGNTGELFF.

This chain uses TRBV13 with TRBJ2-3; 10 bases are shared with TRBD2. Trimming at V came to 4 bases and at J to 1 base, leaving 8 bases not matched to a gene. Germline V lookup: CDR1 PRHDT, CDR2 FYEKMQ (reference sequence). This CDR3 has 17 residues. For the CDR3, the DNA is TGTGCCAGCAGCTCCGAGCGGGAGGGCCGGGGCACAGATACGCAGTATTTT. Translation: CASSSEREGRGTDTQYF. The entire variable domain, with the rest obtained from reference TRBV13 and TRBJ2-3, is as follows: AAGVIQSPRHLIKEKRETATLKCYPIPRHDTVYWYQQGPGQDPQFLISFYEKMQSDKGSIPDRFSAQQFSDYHSELNMSSLELGDSALYFCASSSEREGRGTDTQYFGPGTRLTVL.

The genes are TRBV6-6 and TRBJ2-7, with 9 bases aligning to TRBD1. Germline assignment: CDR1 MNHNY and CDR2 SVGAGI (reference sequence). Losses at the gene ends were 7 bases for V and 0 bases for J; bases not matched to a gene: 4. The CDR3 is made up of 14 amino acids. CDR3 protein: CASTTGGASYEQYF. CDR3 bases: TGTGCCAGCACCACAGGGGGCGCCTCCTACGAGCAGTACTTC.

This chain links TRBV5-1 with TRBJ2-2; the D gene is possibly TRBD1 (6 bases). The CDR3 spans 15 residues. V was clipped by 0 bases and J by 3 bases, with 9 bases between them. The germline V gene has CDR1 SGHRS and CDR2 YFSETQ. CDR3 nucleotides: TGCGCCAGCAGCTTGGCCAGGGGTGACACCGGGGAGCTGTTTTTT. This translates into CASSLARGDTGELFF.

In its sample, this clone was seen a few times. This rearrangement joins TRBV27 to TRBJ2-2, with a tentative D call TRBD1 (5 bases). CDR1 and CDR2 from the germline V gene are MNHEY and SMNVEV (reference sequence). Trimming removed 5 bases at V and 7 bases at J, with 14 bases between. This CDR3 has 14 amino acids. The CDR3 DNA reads TGTGCCAGCAGTAGTAGACAGTTCAACGGGGAGCTGTTTTTT. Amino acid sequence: CASSSRQFNGELFF.

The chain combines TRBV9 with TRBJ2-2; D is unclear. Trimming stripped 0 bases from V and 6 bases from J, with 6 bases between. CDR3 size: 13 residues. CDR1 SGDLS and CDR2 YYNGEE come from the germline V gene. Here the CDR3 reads CASSVGESGELFF. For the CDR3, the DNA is TGTGCCAGCAGCGTAGGCGAGTCCGGGGAGCTGTTTTTT. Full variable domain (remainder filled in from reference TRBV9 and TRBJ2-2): DSGVTQTPKHLITATGQRVTLRCSPRSGDLSVYWYQQSLDQGLQFLIQYYNGEERAKGNILERFSAQQFPDLHSELNLSSLELGDSALYFCASSVGESGELFFGEGSRLTVL.

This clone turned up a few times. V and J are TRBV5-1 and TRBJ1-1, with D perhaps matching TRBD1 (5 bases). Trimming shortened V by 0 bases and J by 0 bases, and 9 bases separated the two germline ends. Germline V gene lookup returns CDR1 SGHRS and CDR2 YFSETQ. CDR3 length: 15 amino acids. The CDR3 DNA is TGCGCCAGCAGCTTGGTGACAGATATGAACACTGAAGCTTTCTTT. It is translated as CASSLVTDMNTEAFF.

This CDR3 is CASSRSTFENSPLHF. The DNA of the CDR3 is TGTGCCAGTAGTCGTTCGACTTTCGAAAATTCACCCCTCCACTTT. The chain uses TRBV19 and TRBJ1-6; D not certain. Germline V CDR1 and CDR2: LNHDA, SQIVND (reference sequence). The germline V and J ends were trimmed by 5 bases and 7 bases, with 15 bases remaining between them. The CDR3 has 15 amino acids. The full variable domain, with the rest looked up from reference TRBV19 and TRBJ1-6, is DGGITQSPKYLFRKEGQNVTLSCEQNLNHDAMYWYRQDPGQGLRLIYYSQIVNDFQKGDIAEGYSVSREKKESFPLTVTSAQKNPTAFYLCASSRSTFENSPLHFGNGTRLTVT.

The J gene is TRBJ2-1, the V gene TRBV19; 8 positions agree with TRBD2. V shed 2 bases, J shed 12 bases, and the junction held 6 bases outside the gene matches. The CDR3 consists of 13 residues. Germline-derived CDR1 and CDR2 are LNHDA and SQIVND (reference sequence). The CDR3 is CASSIHSGVGQFF. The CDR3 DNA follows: TGTGCCAGTAGTATACATAGCGGGGTCGGGCAGTTCTTC.

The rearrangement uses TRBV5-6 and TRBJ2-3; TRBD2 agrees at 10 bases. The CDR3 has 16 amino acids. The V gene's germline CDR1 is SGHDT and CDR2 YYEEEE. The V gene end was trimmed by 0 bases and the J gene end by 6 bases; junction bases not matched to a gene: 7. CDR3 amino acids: CASSLALAGPGDTQYF. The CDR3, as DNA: TGTGCCAGCAGCTTGGCACTAGCGGGACCTGGGGATACGCAGTATTTT.

The CDR3 DNA sequence: TGTGCCAGCCGGGGGGTTAGCTCCTATAATTCACCCCTCCACTTT. Protein sequence: CASRGVSSYNSPLHF. The chain uses TRBV14 and TRBJ1-6, with D maybe TRBD1 (5 bases). CDR1 is SGHDN, CDR2 FVKESK, per germline. The CDR3 totals 15 residues. Between the trimmed V and J ends, which lost 8 bases and 0 bases, there was a span of 11 bases.

This chain's CDR3 is CSAIHPQGGYEQYF. CDR3 coding DNA: TGCAGCGCAATACATCCCCAGGGAGGATACGAGCAGTACTTC. The genes are TRBV29-1 and TRBJ2-7; D is perhaps TRBD2 (6 bases). The V end was cut by 7 bases, the J end by 4 bases, with 20 bases between. The CDR3 sequence is 14 residues long. The germline V gene encodes CDR1 SQVTM and CDR2 ANQGSEA.

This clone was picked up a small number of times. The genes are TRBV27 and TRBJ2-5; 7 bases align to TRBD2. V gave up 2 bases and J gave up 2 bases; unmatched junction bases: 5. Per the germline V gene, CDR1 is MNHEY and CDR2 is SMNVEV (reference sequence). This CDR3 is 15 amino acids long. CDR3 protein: CASSLGLAEQETQYF. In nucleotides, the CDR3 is TGTGCCAGCAGTTTAGGGCTAGCGGAGCAAGAGACCCAGTACTTC.

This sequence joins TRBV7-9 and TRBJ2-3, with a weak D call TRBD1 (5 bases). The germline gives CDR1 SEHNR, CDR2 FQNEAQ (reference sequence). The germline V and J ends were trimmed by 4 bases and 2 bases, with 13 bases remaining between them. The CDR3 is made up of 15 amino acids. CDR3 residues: CASSSSWGLTDTQYF. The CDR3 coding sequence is TGTGCCAGCAGCTCGAGTTGGGGCCTCACAGATACGCAGTATTTT.

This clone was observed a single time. CDR3 in amino acids: CASSVRPGGNYGYTF. Written as DNA, the CDR3 is TGTGCCAGCAGCGTAAGGCCGGGGGGAAACTATGGCTACACCTTC. The chain couples TRBV9 to TRBJ1-2, with a possible D match to TRBD1 (5 bases). Germline V gene sequence: CDR1 SGDLS, CDR2 YYNGEE. The CDR3 totals 15 residues. V was trimmed by 1 base and J by 2 bases, leaving 12 bases between them.

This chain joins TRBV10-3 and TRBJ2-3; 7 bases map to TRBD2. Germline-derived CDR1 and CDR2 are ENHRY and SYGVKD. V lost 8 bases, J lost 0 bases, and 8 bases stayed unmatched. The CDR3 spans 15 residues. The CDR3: CAIQRGGASTDTQYF. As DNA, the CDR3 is TGTGCCATCCAGCGGGGCGGGGCTAGCACAGATACGCAGTATTTT.

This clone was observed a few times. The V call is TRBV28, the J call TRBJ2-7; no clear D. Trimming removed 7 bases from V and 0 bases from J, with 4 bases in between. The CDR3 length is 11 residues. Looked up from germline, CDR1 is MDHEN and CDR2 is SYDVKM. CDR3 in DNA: TGTGCCAGCATCTCCTCCTACGAGCAGTACTTC. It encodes CASISSYEQYF.